The clone carrying this T cell receptor beta chain was found many times. As yet, its antigen is unknown. This entry belongs to a study of molecular identifiers for immune sequencing clone quantification. Study-level background: Within a replicate experiment, RNA obtained from either about 20,000 or 100,000 naive CD8 cells was divided into five aliquots, and four of those aliquots were then sequenced.

Points from the study as a whole: Over 97% of effector molecules, but under 1% in naive cells, were held by clones with more than 20 RNA copies. Same-barcode identical TCR molecules could make highly expanded clones look smaller than they are.

Library preparation followed earlier protocols using designated TCR primers. Each CDR3 protein is one row after TCRdb ran MiXCR on the PCR reads. The repertoire holds about 68,000 distinct CDR3 sequences, with 15% to 20% as singletons. The CDR3 extends over 16 amino acids. Germline V gene data show CDR1 as MGHRA and CDR2 as YSYEKL. V lost 2 bases and J lost 13, with 21 bases in between. The sequenced material came from naive CD8+ T cells from blood, with Jurkat cell RNA spiked in. Regarding subset: FACS-sorted CD8+CD4-CCR7+CD45RA+ naive T cells. The clonotype was recovered from a human donor in good health. Some libraries in this study had Jurkat cell RNA spiked in. The rearrangement uses TRBV4-1 and TRBJ2-6; perhaps TRBD1 as D (5 bases). CDR3 DNA sequence: TGCGCCAGCAGCCAAATAAGCCTTCATGCACAGGCAGTCCTGACTTTC. This translates into CASSQISLHAQAVLTF.